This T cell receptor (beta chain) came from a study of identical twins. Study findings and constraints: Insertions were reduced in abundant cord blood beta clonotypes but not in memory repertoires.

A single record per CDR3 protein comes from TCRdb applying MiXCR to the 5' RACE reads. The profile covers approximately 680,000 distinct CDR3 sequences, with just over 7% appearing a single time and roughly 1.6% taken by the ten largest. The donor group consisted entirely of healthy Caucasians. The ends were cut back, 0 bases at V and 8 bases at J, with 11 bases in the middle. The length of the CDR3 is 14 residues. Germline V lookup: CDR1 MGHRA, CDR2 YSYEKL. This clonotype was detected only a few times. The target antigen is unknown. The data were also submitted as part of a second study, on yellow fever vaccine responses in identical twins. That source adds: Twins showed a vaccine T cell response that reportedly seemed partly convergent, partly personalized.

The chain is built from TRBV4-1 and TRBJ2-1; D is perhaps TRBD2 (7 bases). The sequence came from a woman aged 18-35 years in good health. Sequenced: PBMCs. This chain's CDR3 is CASSQEGGPYEQFF. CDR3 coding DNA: TGCGCCAGCAGCCAAGAGGGGGGGCCATATGAGCAGTTCTTC.